This entry features one TCR beta chain sequence. Its antigen is not identified. V was clipped by 3 bases and J by 6 bases, with 15 bases between them. The CDR3 is made up of 15 amino acids. CDR1 is MDHEN, CDR2 SYDVKM, per germline. Here immunoSEQ multiplex PCR was the method, and the copy in TCRdb shows in-frame clones only, minus some. This sample has some 14,000 clones, with approximately 90% found just once. The data derive from a study of PD-1 blockade in mismatch repair-deficient tumors. Points from the study as a whole: Rapid post-treatment expansion, then contraction, generally preceding radiologic response, marked tumor-resident clones.

The time point: identical approximately nine-day culture without peptide (control). Specimen: cells cultured in vitro, collected from a patient treated with pembrolizumab. The sequence came from an adult with mismatch repair-deficient cancer. The chain employs TRBV28 and TRBJ1-5; maybe TRBD1 (5 bases). The CDR3 is CASSFDSSGFQPQHF. The CDR3 nucleotides are TGTGCCAGCAGTTTCGACAGTAGCGGTTTTCAGCCCCAGCATTTT.